This T cell receptor beta chain was sequenced in a study of cytomegalovirus exposure and HLA in healthy donors (dated by TCRdb to between 2016 and 2019). General notes on the study: In an earlier analysis of 587 of the donors, about 260 Gb of sequence data and approximately 100 million unique TCR beta sequences from 150 million to 200 million T cells were reported. Four or five DR-DQ haplotypes were treated as single units for association and clustering because of strong linkage in the cohort. Among the approximately 430 genotyped donors, about 83% belonged to the genetic ancestry cluster associated with self-reported Caucasian donors. To predict cytomegalovirus infection status, the study combined high-throughput TCR immunosequencing, statistical association of individual TCRs with disease status, and machine learning. Across approximately 400 genotyped donors of the cohort, an average of roughly 250,000 unique TCR beta nucleotide sequences per donor were sequenced, and approximately 17% of those sequences were non-productive. Both class I and class II loci were covered by HLA typing, at four-digit resolution. Using immunosequencing, the study profiled T cell repertoires from 666 subjects and related those repertoires to cytomegalovirus serostatus. An early release covering roughly 580 HLA-typed donors comprised approximately 290 gigabases of sequencing data and roughly 86 million unique TCR sequences. To study patterns of TCR occurrence, a later analysis re-analyzed previously published TCR beta repertoires from 600 to 750 donors and added high-resolution HLA genotyping. The study was designed to test whether signatures of past pathogen exposure could be identified by cataloging public T cell receptors. In a later genetic analysis, genome-wide SNP genotypes for about 65% of the roughly 670 donors were used, and that subset was treated as a discovery cohort. In addition to the first cohort of 666 subjects, a separate validation cohort of over 90 different subjects was used. Typing coverage differed by locus: A, B, C, DRB1 and DQB1 were typed in about 629-640 donors, DQA1 in roughly 500, DPA1 in 600 to 610, and DPB1 in about 450. In an earlier analysis of about 590 of the donors, high-throughput TCR beta sequencing was used to judge whether each TCR beta V gene segment behaved as functional or pseudogenic. Every repertoire in the discovery cohort had been generated on one and the same sequencing platform. Rather than using new phenotypic data, the later analysis identified candidate immune exposures from TCR beta sequences and from how often those sequences occurred across donors. Donor age, sex, ethnicity and CMV serostatus were compiled alongside the repertoire data.

Here is what the overall study found, with its caveats: A further reported finding was that TCR beta sequences accurately predicted the HLA-A and HLA-B alleles for most subjects in the first cohort. The classifier was reported to diagnose cytomegalovirus status with high specificity and sensitivity in both the original cohort and the validation cohort. Because some donors lacked HLA typing at each locus, the association tests relied only on the typed subset. A total of 150 to 200 TCR beta chains were listed by the study as associated with cytomegalovirus. A few of the identified cytomegalovirus-associated TCR beta chains were confirmed in vitro to be specific for cytomegalovirus antigens. While some public TCRs were present in many individuals, most TCR sequences turned up only very rarely across donors. Several of the top co-occurrence clusters appeared to be linked to parvovirus B19, influenza, CMV and Epstein-Barr virus, according to a later analysis. The authors suggested that the approach could potentially be extended to other disease states and immunological phenotypes. A group of highly shared sequence variants was considered likely to be a technical artifact of the sequencing pipeline. In this cohort, only TCR beta chains were sequenced, and detectable features were limited by the absence of alpha or paired-chain data. Strong co-occurrence of HLA alleles, especially DR and DQ, made assigning TCR associations to individual alleles difficult. An association between a missense DCLRE1C variant and V-gene and J-gene trimming of TCR beta chains was found in a later genetic analysis and replicated in an independent cohort. Most CMV-associated TCR beta chains appeared to be HLA-restricted in a later analysis, and the HLA associations seemed to be driven largely by CMV exposure. Compared with the 666-donor mean, donors in an Asian-associated ancestry cluster had fewer N-insertions in productive TCRs, according to a later genetic analysis. Because counts were too low, about 18 rarely observed V segments, including chromosome 9 orphons, were excluded from the earlier analysis of under 650 of the donors. Presence/absence analyses assumed roughly uniform sequencing depth across donors, an assumption that may not hold. In an earlier analysis of a few hundred of the donors, most TCR beta V segments were observed in productive rearrangements about 90% or about 30% of the time, broadly matching IMGT annotations. In a later analysis, HLA-associated TCR beta chains were found to be more clonally expanded and to have lower generation probabilities than equally common non-associated chains. According to a later analysis, TCR association rates differed among HLA loci, with DRB1 alleles showing the most associated TCRs and HLA-C alleles showing the fewest. Some IMGT-functional V segments, including TRBV6-2 and TRBV6-3, could not be told apart with the 87-base-pair reads, so those segments were excluded. Correlated functional status among segregating V segments might be attributable to linkage disequilibrium, but an unknown experimental factor could not be ruled out. Specific HLA alleles were associated with 15,000 to 20,000 TCR beta sequences at a false discovery rate of 0.05 in a later analysis. For the cohort, immune exposure information was limited to CMV serostatus.

V is pared back by 1 base and J by 0 bases, with 7 bases lying between the germline termini. The CDR3 starts with the cysteine, ends with the phenylalanine, and has 15 residues. Only the CDR3 DNA stays, 45 bases, in frame from base 1. CDR1 is given as MNHNS and CDR2 as SASEGT, both from the germline V gene. The cohort comprised under 700 healthy bone marrow donors. Cohort members were all nominally healthy when sampled, although unrecorded immune exposures were likely present. The donor tested CMV seronegative and was one of the 352 seronegative cohort members. Each donor provided a peripheral blood sample, and peripheral blood mononuclear cells were used for TCR beta sequencing. Genomic DNA was extracted from the blood cell samples with the Qiagen DNeasy Blood Extraction Kit. To prepare the library, the immunoSEQ multiplex PCR assay was applied. The multiplex PCR relied on a mix of 60 forward primers for TCR Vbeta segments and 13 reverse primers for TCR Jbeta segments. A multiplex PCR assay on genomic DNA amplified the CDR3 region of rearranged TCR beta genes. The amplified TCR beta libraries were sequenced on the Illumina HiSeq System as 87-base-pair reads. In the original analysis: Across the roughly 670 repertoires, a later analysis counted approximately 75 million unique TCR beta chains, around 11 million of which were shared by at least two donors. To remove PCR and sequencing errors, raw reads were error-corrected and collapsed into unique sequences using a nearest-neighbor algorithm that merged closely related sequences. CDR3 sequences were aligned to IMGT reference sequences to assign V, D and J gene segments. For a sequence to be retained, a match of at least six nucleotides to both a V gene segment and a J gene segment was required. A rearrangement was called productive if the CDR3 had no stop codons and remained in frame with V and J, and every other rearrangement was called non-productive. CDR3 was defined according to IMGT convention as the region running from the second conserved V-encoded cysteine to the conserved J-encoded phenylalanine. In an earlier analysis of 550 to 650 of the donors, sequences lacking an unambiguous match to a single V gene segment were excluded. An earlier analysis of a few hundred of the donors classified V segments as functional when productive rearrangements were above 56.7% and as segregating when the standard deviation between donors was above 5%. A statistical classification framework was built for diagnosing cytomegalovirus status from the catalog of TCR beta chain sequences. In a later analysis, TCR nucleotide sequences were compared against IMGT/GENE-DB human TR gene sequences so that V and J genes could be assigned. Using the TCRdist pipeline, a later analysis assigned CDR3 sequences along with most-parsimonious VDJ recombination scenarios. A later analysis defined each TCR beta chain by its CDR3 amino acid sequence plus V-gene family, and excluded reads lacking a unique V-gene family. As a way to deal with suspected cross-contamination and a sequencing artifact, a later analysis dropped over 550 nucleotide sequences that were highly shared and had low generation probability. In a later analysis, a clonal expansion index was calculated for each public chain from normalized within-repertoire ranks of inferred template counts. Generation probabilities in a later analysis came from a VDJ recombination model fitted to out-of-frame rearrangements, and those results were checked against IGoR. A later analysis scored TCR-TCR, TCR-HLA and TCR-CMV co-occurrence with hypergeometric tests, applying a repertoire-size bias correction to TCR pairs. A later analysis estimated false discovery rates by permuting HLA or CMV assignments 20 times. In a later analysis, co-occurring TCRs were grouped with DBSCAN, and TCRdist sequence similarity was added when clustering was performed within HLA-allele-positive subsets. For co-occurrence clustering, repertoires with fewer than 30,000 or more than 120,000 public chains were excluded, along with roughly 5 repertoires with anomalous nucleotide sharing. Imported from immuneACCESS, the table was reduced by TCRdb to in-frame sequences with V and J called. These copies leave out some clones; in studies compared against another copy, an unresolved V gene accounts for under half, and the cause of the remainder is not known. D and trimming were read from the DNA, whereas the V and J calls and clone size are those reported in that table. This sample has over 150,000 clones in its table, and about 80% of those were observed once. The leading ten clones occupy roughly 5% of the sample.

This clone has a single count. Its antigen target is currently unknown. Within one base of it there is no much larger clone, and no base qualities were kept. The chain employs TRBV6-1 and TRBJ1-3; the D gene remains uncertain. The material sequenced was PBMCs. The origin of this receptor is a man aged 25 to 45 in good health and CMV-seronegative. The nucleotides are TGTGCCAGCAGTGAAGGGGCCTTCTCTGGAAACACCATATATTTT. This encodes CASSEGAFSGNTIYF.